A selection of T cell receptor beta chains follows, all from one sample in a study of vaccination and CD4 T cells after COVID-19. TCRdb processed the PCR reads anew with MiXCR; each CDR3 protein has one entry. The table records more than 20,000 distinct CDR3 sequences, about 40% of them present only once. These receptors are not linked to any known antigen. Sequenced here: CD4+ T cells from blood, cultured in vitro, sampled about 7 months after SARS-CoV-2 vaccination. Source of these receptors: a human donor who had recovered from COVID-19. The CDR3 runs from the conserved cysteine through the conserved F or W. The D gene is left open where the match is weak. Only some rows state a clone size, as once, few, many or a class for expanded clones.

-	-	TRBV7-2	TRBJ2-1	TGTGCCAGCAGCTTAGCGAGCTCCTACAATGAGCAGTTCTTC	CASSLASSYNEQFF
-	-	TRBV20-1	TRBJ1-6	TGCAGTGCTGGCCTCTTGATCGGAGAACAGATATATAATTCACCCCTCCACTTT	CSAGLLIGEQIYNSPLHF
-	TRBD2	TRBV20-1	TRBJ2-1	TGCAGTGCTGGACTAGCGGGAGGGCTATCCTACAATGAGCAGTTCTTC	CSAGLAGGLSYNEQFF
-	-	TRBV20-1	TRBJ2-7	TGCAGTGCTAGGAGGGGTGATACGGGATTCTCCTACGAGCAGTACTTC	CSARRGDTGFSYEQYF
-	TRBD2	TRBV20-1	TRBJ2-7	TGCAGTGCTAGAGGACTAGCGTCGAGGTATGAGCAGTACTTC	CSARGLASRYEQYF
-	-	TRBV6-1	TRBJ1-5	TGTGCCAGCAGCGTGCAGGAAAATCAGCCCCAGCATTTT	CASSVQENQPQHF
-	TRBD1	TRBV15	TRBJ1-5	TGTGCCACCAGCAGCGACAGGGGTCAGCCCCAGCATTTT	CATSSDRGQPQHF
once	-	TRBV7-9	TRBJ2-7	TGTGCCAGCAGCTTAGGTTTGGGTAATTCCCTGACAGGGCAGTACTTC	CASSLGLGNSLTGQYF
few	-	TRBV7-9	TRBJ2-5	TGTGCCAGCAGCTTAGAACAGGGTAAAGAGACCCAGTACTTC	CASSLEQGKETQYF
-	-	TRBV4-2	TRBJ2-5	TGTGCCAGCAGCCAAGATCAAGAGACCCAGTACTTC	CASSQDQETQYF
-	-	TRBV7-6	TRBJ2-7	TGTGCCAGCAGCTCACGGAGGTCCTACGAGCAGTACTTC	CASSSRRSYEQYF
-	-	TRBV7-3	TRBJ2-1	TGTGCCAGCAGTTATACCGGGGGTCACAATGAGCAGTTCTTC	CASSYTGGHNEQFF
few	-	TRBV7-6	TRBJ1-1	TGTGCCAGCAGCTTGACCGGGGTGCAGAACACTGAAGCTTTCTTT	CASSLTGVQNTEAFF
-	-	TRBV7-3	TRBJ2-2	TGTGCCAGCAGCTTAATGTTAGGGTCGGCCGGGGAGCTGTTTTTT	CASSLMLGSAGELFF
few	TRBD2	TRBV20-1	TRBJ2-3	TGCAGTGCTAGAGGATTGGCGGGAGGGAGCACAGATACGCAGTATTTT	CSARGLAGGSTDTQYF
-	TRBD1	TRBV28	TRBJ2-1	TGTGCCAGCAGTTTATACATGGACAGGACCTACAATGAGCAGTTCTTC	CASSLYMDRTYNEQFF
-	-	TRBV20-1	TRBJ2-1	TGCAGTGCTAGAGATCTCGGCAGGGTGACTGAGCAGTTCTTC	CSARDLGRVTEQFF
-	-	TRBV7-8	TRBJ2-4	TGTGCCAGCAGCTTAGCACTAGAAAACATTCAGTACTTC	CASSLALENIQYF
-	-	TRBV18	TRBJ2-5	TGTGCCAGCTCACCACCGACGGGAGAGACCCAGTACTTC	CASSPPTGETQYF
-	-	TRBV10-1	TRBJ2-1	TGCGCCAGCAGTGAGTCGACGGGCCCGAGCTCCTACAATGAGCAGTTCTTC	CASSESTGPSSYNEQFF
few	-	TRBV6-1	TRBJ2-5	TGTGCCACAACCCGAGAGGCAGGGGTGACCCAGTACTTC	CATTREAGVTQYF
few	-	TRBV20-1	TRBJ1-2	TGCAGTGCCAGCAGTGAAAGCTATGGCTACACCTTC	CSASSESYGYTF
-	TRBD1	TRBV19	TRBJ1-5	TGTGCCAGTAGGCTTTCCGGGACAGGGGGACATCAGCCCCAGCATTTT	CASRLSGTGGHQPQHF
few	TRBD1	TRBV28	TRBJ2-7	TGTGCCAGCAGAAGTGACAGGGGCACCCTCTACGAGCAGTACTTC	CASRSDRGTLYEQYF
-	-	TRBV20-1	TRBJ2-3	TGCAGTGCTAGACTGGGAGAAACGGGCACAGATACGCAGTATTTT	CSARLGETGTDTQYF
-	TRBD1	TRBV7-8	TRBJ2-7	TGTGCCAGCAGCTCCGGACAGGGTCTGACCTACGAGCAGTACTTC	CASSSGQGLTYEQYF
-	-	TRBV10-1	TRBJ2-7	TGCGCCAGCAGTCGGGACACCCACTCCTACGAGCAGTACTTC	CASSRDTHSYEQYF
-	-	TRBV7-6	TRBJ2-7	TGTGCCAGCAGCTTAGAGGAAGAGCAGTACTTC	CASSLEEEQYF
-	-	TRBV6-5	TRBJ1-1	TGTGCCAGCAGTTACTCGCCCTGGAACACTGAAGCTTTCTTT	CASSYSPWNTEAFF
few	-	TRBV27	TRBJ2-7	TGTGCCAGCACCCCATTGGGAAGGACATCGTACGAGCAGTACTTC	CASTPLGRTSYEQYF
-	TRBD2	TRBV5-4	TRBJ2-5	TGTGCCAGCAGCTTAGGACTAGCGGGAGCGGAGACCCAGTACTTC	CASSLGLAGAETQYF
-	-	TRBV5-6	TRBJ1-5	TGTGCCAGCAGTCTTCAGGGCCAGCCCCAGCATTTT	CASSLQGQPQHF
few	-	TRBV20-1	TRBJ1-6	TGCAGTGCTAGAGAACAAGATAATTCACCCCTCCACTTT	CSAREQDNSPLHF
-	-	TRBV28	TRBJ1-1	TGTGCCAGCAGGGGAATACGCACTGAAGCTTTCTTT	CASRGIRTEAFF
-	-	TRBV6-5	TRBJ1-2	TGTGCCAGCAGTTATATGGGTAGGAGTGGCTACACCTTC	CASSYMGRSGYTF
-	-	TRBV7-2	TRBJ2-7	TGTGCCAGCACCCCCCTAGGCCGGGACTTTACCTACGAGCAGTACTTC	CASTPLGRDFTYEQYF
-	TRBD2	TRBV24-1	TRBJ2-7	TGTGCCACCAGTGATACTAGCGGGAGTAGCTACGAGCAGTACTTC	CATSDTSGSSYEQYF
medium-sized	TRBD2	TRBV20-1	TRBJ2-5	TGCAGTGCTAGAGACAGCGGGAGGGCCCCAGAGACCCAGTACTTC	CSARDSGRAPETQYF
once	TRBD1	TRBV10-3	TRBJ2-3	TGTGCCATCAGTGTAACAGGGGGCACAGATACGCAGTATTTT	CAISVTGGTDTQYF
few	TRBD1	TRBV18	TRBJ1-5	TGTGCCAGCTCACCATCACAGGGGGCCCAGCATTTT	CASSPSQGAQHF
-	-	TRBV15	TRBJ2-7	TGTGCCACCAGCAGAGGGGGGACGGGCCACGAGCAGTACTTC	CATSRGGTGHEQYF
-	-	TRBV28	TRBJ1-3	TGTGCCAGCAGTCCCCGGGGCACCATATATTTT	CASSPRGTIYF
few	-	TRBV27	TRBJ2-1	TGTGCCAGCAGTTTGCCCCACTCATACAATGAGCAGTTCTTC	CASSLPHSYNEQFF
few	-	TRBV6-5	TRBJ2-1	TGTGCCAGCAGTTACCGGAGAAGCGATGAGCAGTTCTTC	CASSYRRSDEQFF
few	-	TRBV28	TRBJ2-2	TGTGCCAGCACCAGACTAGAGGAGCTGTTTTTT	CASTRLEELFF
-	TRBD1	TRBV15	TRBJ2-7	TGTGCCACCAGCAGAGATTCCGGGACAGACTCCTACGAGCAGTACTTC	CATSRDSGTDSYEQYF
-	-	TRBV28	TRBJ2-7	TGTGCCAGCACGAGGGCCGGGGAGCGCGAGCAGTACTTC	CASTRAGEREQYF
-	-	TRBV28	TRBJ1-5	TGTGCCAGCAGTTTGTCACGATCCAATCAGCCCCAGCATTTT	CASSLSRSNQPQHF